The clone carrying this T cell receptor (beta chain) was seen a handful of times. CDR1 MRHNA and CDR2 SNTAGT come from the germline V gene. V lost 2 bases and J lost 5, with 9 bases in between. CDR3 length: 13 residues. This sample was taken from a study of T cell repertoires in aging, cancer and after chemotherapy. The template was genomic DNA from peripheral blood, not RNA. Rearranged V-D-J TRB sequences were amplified with a mixed TRB-A/B primer pool. TCRdb ran MiXCR on the multiplex PCR reads and lists one entry per CDR3 protein. Of approximately 6,600 distinct CDR3 sequences listed, about 30% are singletons.

Input material: blood. J is TRBJ1-1 and V is TRBV6-4, with D hard to call. This clonotype originated in a human donor with a blood cancer. The donor label of this sample is uncertain. The CDR3 spells CASSDERCTEAFF. As DNA, the CDR3 is TGTGCCAGCAGTGACGAGAGGTGTACTGAAGCTTTCTTT.